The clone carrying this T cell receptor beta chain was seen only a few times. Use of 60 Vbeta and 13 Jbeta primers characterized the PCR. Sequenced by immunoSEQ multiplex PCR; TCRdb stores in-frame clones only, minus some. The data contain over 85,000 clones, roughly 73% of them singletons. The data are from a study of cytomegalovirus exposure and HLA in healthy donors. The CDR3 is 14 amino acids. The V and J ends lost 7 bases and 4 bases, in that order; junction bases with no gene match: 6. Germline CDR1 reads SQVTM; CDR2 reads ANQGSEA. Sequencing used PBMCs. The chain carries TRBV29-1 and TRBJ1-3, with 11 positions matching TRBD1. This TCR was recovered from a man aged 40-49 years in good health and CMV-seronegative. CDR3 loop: CSAVGQGDGNTIYF. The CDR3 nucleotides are TGCAGCGCCGTGGGACAGGGGGACGGAAACACCATATATTTT.